Listed here are 9 T cell receptor beta chains from one sample, sequenced in a study of T cell responses to AZD1222 COVID-19 vaccine. Method: immunoSEQ multiplex PCR; TCRdb's copy keeps in-frame clones and lacks some. The sample includes around 89,000 clones, around 86% of them seen just once. Specimen: peripheral blood, collected on day 0 of AZD1222 vaccination. The receptors originated from an adult in good health.

The chain has TRBV27 and TRBJ1-1; D perhaps matches TRBD1 (6 bases). The germline V and J ends were trimmed by 2 bases and 1 base, with 8 bases remaining between them. The germline V gene encodes CDR1 MNHEY and CDR2 SMNVEV (reference sequence). The CDR3 spans 14 residues. CDR3 coding DNA: TGTGCCAGCAGTTTAGGGGGCGGGAACACTGAAGCTTTCTTT. Translation: CASSLGGGNTEAFF.

The chain uses TRBV11-2 and TRBJ1-1; the match to TRBD1 covers 8 bases. Germline lookup yields CDR1 SGHAT and CDR2 FQNNGV. This CDR3 spans 15 amino acids. The J segment lost 3 bases and the V segment lost 7 bases, leaving 10 bases of the junction unmatched. CDR3 sequence (DNA): TGTGCCAGCACCCTGGGGGGCAGGGGGCACACTGAAGCTTTCTTT. Translating gives CASTLGGRGHTEAFF.

This chain uses TRBV7-9 with TRBJ2-2, with D perhaps matching TRBD1 or TRBD2 (5 bases each). There are 15 residues in the CDR3. Trimming stripped 1 base from V and 6 bases from J, with 12 bases between. The V gene's germline CDR1 is SEHNR and CDR2 FQNEAQ (reference sequence). CDR3 DNA sequence: TGTGCCAGCAGCTTAGGTGGGGCGAGGGCCGGGGAGCTGTTTTTT. This codes for CASSLGGARAGELFF.

The rearrangement joins TRBV5-1 to TRBJ1-2, with a tentative D call TRBD1 (5 bases). This CDR3 contains 16 residues. Germline V lookup: CDR1 SGHRS, CDR2 YFSETQ. V gave up 2 bases and J gave up 2 bases, with 16 bases separating them. This CDR3 is CASSLSGTVVNYGYTF. The CDR3 DNA is TGCGCCAGCAGCTTATCCGGGACCGTGGTCAACTATGGCTACACCTTC.

The rearrangement links TRBV30 to TRBJ2-1; TRBD2 aligns across 8 bases. The CDR3 totals 13 residues. With V trimmed by 4 bases and J by 7 bases, 6 bases remained unmatched. Germline loops: CDR1 GTSNPN, CDR2 SVGIG (reference sequence). The chain's CDR3 is CAWNGIAGNEQFF. DNA of the CDR3: TGTGCCTGGAACGGGATAGCGGGGAATGAGCAGTTCTTC. Combining the CDR3 with reference TRBV30 and TRBJ2-1 gives the whole variable domain SQTIHQWPATLVQPVGSPLSLECTVEGTSNPNLYWYRQAAGRGLQLLFYSVGIGQISSEVPQNLSASRPQDRQFILSSKKLLLSDSGFYLCAWNGIAGNEQFFGPGTRLTVL.

This clone was observed a single time. J is TRBJ2-3 and V is TRBV28; tentative D call: TRBD2 (6 bases). The CDR3 is made up of 16 amino acids. Germline assignment: CDR1 MDHEN and CDR2 SYDVKM. Trimming took 5 bases from V and 1 from J, leaving 16 bases between them. CDR3 nucleotides: TGTGCCAGCAGTCCCCACGGGAGCCGGGGCACAGATACGCAGTATTTT. Translating it yields CASSPHGSRGTDTQYF.

This sequence joins TRBV12-5 and TRBJ1-2, with a tentative D call TRBD1 (5 bases). The CDR3 is 13 amino acids. Germline loops: CDR1 LGHNT, CDR2 FRNRAP. V lost 6 bases and J lost 4, with 12 bases in between. CDR3 DNA: TGTGCTAGTGGACCCGGGACTACCTATGGCTACACCTTC. Encoded protein: CASGPGTTYGYTF. The variable domain in full, with the rest retrieved from reference TRBV12-5 and TRBJ1-2, is DARVTQTPRHKVTEMGQEVTMRCQPILGHNTVFWYRQTMMQGLELLAYFRNRAPLDDSGMPKDRFSAEMPDATLATLKIQPSEPRDSAVYFCASGPGTTYGYTFGSGTRLTVV.

The chain recombines TRBV10-2 with TRBJ1-1, with a tentative D call TRBD1 (5 bases). The V and J ends lost 8 bases and 2 bases respectively, with 18 bases between them. The CDR3 length is 15 residues. Germline V CDR1 and CDR2: WSHSY, SAAADI. The CDR3 nucleotides read TGCGCCAGCCCCGTGGGTGGACAAATAAACACTGAAGCTTTCTTT. This codes for CASPVGGQINTEAFF.

J is TRBJ2-3 and V is TRBV4-2, with 7 bases matching TRBD2. CDR1 is LGHNA, CDR2 YNFKEQ, per germline. V lost 0 bases and J lost 4; bases outside the gene matches: 7. The CDR3 totals 16 residues. In DNA form, the CDR3 reads TGTGCCAGCAGCCAAGAACCAAGCGGGGTGGCAGATACGCAGTATTTT. The encoded protein is CASSQEPSGVADTQYF.